This TCR beta chain was observed in a study of blood T cell repertoires in COVID-19. The method was immunoSEQ multiplex PCR; TCRdb's version includes in-frame clones alone and lacks a portion of them. The sample includes approximately 300,000 clones, approximately 85% of them seen just once. The receptor was isolated from a woman aged 25 to 39 who had recovered from COVID-19. The sample consisted of PBMCs or T cells enriched from blood (not recorded which).

The CDR3 sequence is CAWTPWRGYGYTF. CDR3 nucleotide sequence: TGTGCCTGGACACCGTGGCGAGGCTATGGCTACACCTTC. The chain combines TRBV30 with TRBJ1-2; no clear D gene. This CDR3 region has 13 residues. The V end lost 4 bases, the J end lost 4 bases, and 13 bases lay between the germline ends. The V gene's germline CDR1 is GTSNPN and CDR2 SVGIG (reference sequence). The whole variable domain, filled in from reference TRBV30 and TRBJ1-2, reads SQTIHQWPATLVQPVGSPLSLECTVEGTSNPNLYWYRQAAGRGLQLLFYSVGIGQISSEVPQNLSASRPQDRQFILSSKKLLLSDSGFYLCAWTPWRGYGYTFGSGTRLTVV.